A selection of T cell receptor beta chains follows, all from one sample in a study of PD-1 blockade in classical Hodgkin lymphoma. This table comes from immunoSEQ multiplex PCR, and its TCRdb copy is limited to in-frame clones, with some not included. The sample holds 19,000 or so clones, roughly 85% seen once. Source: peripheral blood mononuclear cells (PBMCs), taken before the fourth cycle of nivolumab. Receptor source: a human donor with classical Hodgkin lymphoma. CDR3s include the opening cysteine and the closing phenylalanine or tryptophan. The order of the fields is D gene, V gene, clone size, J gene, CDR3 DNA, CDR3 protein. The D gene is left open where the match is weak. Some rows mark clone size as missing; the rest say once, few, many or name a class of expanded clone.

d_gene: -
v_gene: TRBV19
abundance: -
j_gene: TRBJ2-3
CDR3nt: TGTGCCAGTAGTATCCTCGCGGACCTCACAGATACGCAGTATTTT
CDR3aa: CASSILADLTDTQYF

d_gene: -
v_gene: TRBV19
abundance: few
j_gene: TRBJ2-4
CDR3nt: TGTGCCAGTAAAACAGGAATTCTAGCCAAAAACATTCAGTACTTC
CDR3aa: CASKTGILAKNIQYF

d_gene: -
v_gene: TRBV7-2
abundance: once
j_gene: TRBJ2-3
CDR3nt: TGTGCCAGCAGCGTAACGACTAGCACAGATACGCAGTATTTT
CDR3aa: CASSVTTSTDTQYF

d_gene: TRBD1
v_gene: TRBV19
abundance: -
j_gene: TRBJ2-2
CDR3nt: TGTGCCAGTCAGGACAGGCCCGGCACCGGGGAGCTGTTTTTT
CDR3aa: CASQDRPGTGELFF

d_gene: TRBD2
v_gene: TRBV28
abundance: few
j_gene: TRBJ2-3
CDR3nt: TGTGCCAGCAGTATTACCTTTAGCGGGAGTATGCAGTATTTT
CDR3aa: CASSITFSGSMQYF

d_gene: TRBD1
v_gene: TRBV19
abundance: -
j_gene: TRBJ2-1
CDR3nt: TGTGCCAGTAGTATGGAGGCACAGGGGTGGGACAATGAGCAGTTCTTC
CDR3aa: CASSMEAQGWDNEQFF

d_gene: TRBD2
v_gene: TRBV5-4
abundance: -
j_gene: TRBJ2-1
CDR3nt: TGTGCCAGCAGCAACACCGGGACTAGCGGGGGGAGCTCCTACAATGAGCAGTTCTTC
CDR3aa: CASSNTGTSGGSSYNEQFF

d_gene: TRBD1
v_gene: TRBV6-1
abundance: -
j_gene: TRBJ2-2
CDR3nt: TGTGCCAGTACGGGACAGGGGGCCGCCACCGGGGAGCTGTTTTTT
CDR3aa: CASTGQGAATGELFF

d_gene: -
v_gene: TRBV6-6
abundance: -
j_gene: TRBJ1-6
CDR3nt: TGTGCCAGCAGCTCGATCGGGGGGCGTAATTCACCCCTCCACTTT
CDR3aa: CASSSIGGRNSPLHF

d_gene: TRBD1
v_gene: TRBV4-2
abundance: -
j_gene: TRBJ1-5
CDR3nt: TGTGCCAGCAGCCAAGATGGCAGGGGGGTCTCGAATCAGCCCCAGCATTTT
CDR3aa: CASSQDGRGVSNQPQHF

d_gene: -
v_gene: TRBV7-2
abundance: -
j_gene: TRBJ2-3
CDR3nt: TGTGCCAGCAGCTTCGAACAGGGAAGCACAGATACGCAGTATTTT
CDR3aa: CASSFEQGSTDTQYF

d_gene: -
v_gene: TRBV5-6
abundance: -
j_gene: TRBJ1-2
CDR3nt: TGTGCCAGCAGCTGGGGAGGGGGAACCTCTACTGGCTATGGCTACACCTTC
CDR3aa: CASSWGGGTSTGYGYTF

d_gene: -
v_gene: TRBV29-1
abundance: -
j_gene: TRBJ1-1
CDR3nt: TGCAGCGTTGGCAGGGGAAGCACTGAAGCTTTCTTT
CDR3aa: CSVGRGSTEAFF

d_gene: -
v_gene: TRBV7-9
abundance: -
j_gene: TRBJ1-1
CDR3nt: TGTGCCAGCAGCTTTCCGGGGGTCACTGAAGCTTTCTTT
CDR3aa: CASSFPGVTEAFF

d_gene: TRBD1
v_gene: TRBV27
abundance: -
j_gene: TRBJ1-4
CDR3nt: TGTGCCAGCAGTTTGTTCTCGGGACAGGGAAATGAAAAACTGTTTTTT
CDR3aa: CASSLFSGQGNEKLFF

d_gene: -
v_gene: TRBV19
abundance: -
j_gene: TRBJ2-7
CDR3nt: TGTGCCAGTAGTATAGCCCTCGTAGTGGGGCAGGGGACTGGCTACGAGCAGTACTTC
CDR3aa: CASSIALVVGQGTGYEQYF

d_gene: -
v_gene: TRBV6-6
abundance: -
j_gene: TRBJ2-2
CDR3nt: TGTGCCAGCAGCCTTTTAACCAGGGGCACCGGGGAGCTGTTTTTT
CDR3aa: CASSLLTRGTGELFF

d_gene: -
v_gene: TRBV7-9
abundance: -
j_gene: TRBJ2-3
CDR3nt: TGTGCCAGCAGCTTGCGCGGGGGCTTGACAGATACGCAGTATTTT
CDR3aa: CASSLRGGLTDTQYF

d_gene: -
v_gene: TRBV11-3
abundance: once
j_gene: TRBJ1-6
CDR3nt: TGTGCCAGCAGCTTAGGCCCGGGTGGTATAAATTCACCCCTCCACTTT
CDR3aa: CASSLGPGGINSPLHF

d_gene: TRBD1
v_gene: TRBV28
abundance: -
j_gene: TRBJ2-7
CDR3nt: TGTGCCAGCAGTTCCGGGACAGGGGCCTACGAGCAGTACTTC
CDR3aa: CASSSGTGAYEQYF

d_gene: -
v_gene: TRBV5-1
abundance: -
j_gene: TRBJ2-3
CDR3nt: TGCGCCAGCAGCAGGGACGGCGACTCTAGCACAGATACGCAGTATTTT
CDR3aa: CASSRDGDSSTDTQYF

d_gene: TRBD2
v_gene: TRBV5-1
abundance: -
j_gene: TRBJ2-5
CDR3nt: TGCGCCAGCAGCTTGGATCCCCCCGGGACTAGCGGAAAAGAGACCCAGTACTTC
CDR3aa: CASSLDPPGTSGKETQYF

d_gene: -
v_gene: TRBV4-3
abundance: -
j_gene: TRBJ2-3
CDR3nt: TGCGCCAGCAGCCAAGGGAGCGGGGATACGCAGTATTTT
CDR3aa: CASSQGSGDTQYF

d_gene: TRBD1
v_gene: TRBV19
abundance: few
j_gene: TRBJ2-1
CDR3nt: TGTGCCAGTAGTATATCGGCAGGGGGCTCCTACAATGAGCAGTTCTTC
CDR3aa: CASSISAGGSYNEQFF

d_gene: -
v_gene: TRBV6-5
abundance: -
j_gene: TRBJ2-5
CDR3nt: TGTGCCAGCAGTTACTCGGGCAGACCCGGGGAGACCCAGTACTTC
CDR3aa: CASSYSGRPGETQYF

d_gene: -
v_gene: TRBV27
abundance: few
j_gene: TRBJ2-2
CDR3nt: TGTGCCAGCAGTTTATTAGGGGGGGAGGACACCGGGGAGCTGTTTTTT
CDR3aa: CASSLLGGEDTGELFF

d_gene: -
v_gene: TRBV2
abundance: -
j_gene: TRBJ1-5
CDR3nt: TGTGCCAGCAGTGAGGAGAGCAATCAGCCCCAGCATTTT
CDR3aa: CASSEESNQPQHF

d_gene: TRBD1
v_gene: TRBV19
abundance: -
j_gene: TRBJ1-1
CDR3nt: TGTGCCAGTAGTGCTTGGGACAGAAGGGTCACTGAAGCTTTCTTT
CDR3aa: CASSAWDRRVTEAFF

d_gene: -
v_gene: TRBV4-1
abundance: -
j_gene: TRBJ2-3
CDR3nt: TGCGCCAGCGGGGGGGTTGGGGGGCCCCCGACTGCAGATACGCAGTATTTT
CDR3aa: CASGGVGGPPTADTQYF

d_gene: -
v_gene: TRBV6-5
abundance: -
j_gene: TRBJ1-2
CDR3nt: TGTGCCAGCAGTTACTCCCGGCAGGGTAACTATGGCTACACCTTC
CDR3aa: CASSYSRQGNYGYTF

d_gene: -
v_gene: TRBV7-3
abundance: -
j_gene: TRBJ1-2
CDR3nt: TGTGCCAGCAGCTTAAACATTGGGGGGAGCGAGACCTTC
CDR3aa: CASSLNIGGSETF

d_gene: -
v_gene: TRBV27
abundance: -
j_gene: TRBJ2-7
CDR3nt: TGTGCCAGCAGTTTAGTAAGGGGGGGGCTCTCCTACGAGCAGTACTTC
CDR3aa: CASSLVRGGLSYEQYF

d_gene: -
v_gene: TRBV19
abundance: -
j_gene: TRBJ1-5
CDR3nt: TGTGCCAGTAGTAAAGGGTTGCGGCAGCCCCAGCATTTT
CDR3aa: CASSKGLRQPQHF

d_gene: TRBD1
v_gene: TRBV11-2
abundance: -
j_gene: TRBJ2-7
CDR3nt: TGTGCCAGCAGCCTCGGGACAGGAAACTCCTACGAGCAGTACTTC
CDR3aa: CASSLGTGNSYEQYF

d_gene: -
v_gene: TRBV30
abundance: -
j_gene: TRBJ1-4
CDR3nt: TGTGCCTGGAGTTCGGGCCTCCTAAATGAAAAACTGTTTTTT
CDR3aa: CAWSSGLLNEKLFF

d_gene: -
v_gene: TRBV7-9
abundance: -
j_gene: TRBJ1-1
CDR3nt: TGTGCCAGCAGCTTAGTGGAGGGCCAAAATACTGAAGCTTTCTTT
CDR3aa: CASSLVEGQNTEAFF

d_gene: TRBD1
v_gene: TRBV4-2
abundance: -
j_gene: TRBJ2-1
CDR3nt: TGTGCCAGCAGGAGACCAGGGGGCAGGGATGAGCAGTTCTTC
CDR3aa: CASRRPGGRDEQFF

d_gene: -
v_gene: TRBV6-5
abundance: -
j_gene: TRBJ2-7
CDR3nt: TGTGCCAGCGGGTCGTACGAGCAGTACTTC
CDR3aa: CASGSYEQYF

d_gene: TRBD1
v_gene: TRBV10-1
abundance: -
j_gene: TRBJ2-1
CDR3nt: TGCGCCCAGGGGGCTGCGGGGCGCTCCTACAATGAGCAGTTCTTC
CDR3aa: CAQGAAGRSYNEQFF

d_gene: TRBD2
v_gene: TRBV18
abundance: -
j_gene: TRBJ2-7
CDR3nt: TGTGCCAGCTCACCACCTTTTTTCGCTTACAGTGGTTCGGGCGGGACTACCTACGAGCAGTACTTC
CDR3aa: CASSPPFFAYSGSGGTTYEQYF

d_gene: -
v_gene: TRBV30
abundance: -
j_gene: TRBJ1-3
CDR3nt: TGTGCCTGGAGTTTGGGGAGCTCTGGAAACACCATATATTTT
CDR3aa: CAWSLGSSGNTIYF

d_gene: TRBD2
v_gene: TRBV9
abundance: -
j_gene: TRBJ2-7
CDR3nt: TGTGCCAGCAGCGTAGGCTCCGGGACTAAAAGCTACGAGCAGTACTTC
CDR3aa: CASSVGSGTKSYEQYF

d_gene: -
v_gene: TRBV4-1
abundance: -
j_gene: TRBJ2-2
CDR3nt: TGCGCCAGCAGCCAAGAGAGGTATAGCGCTGGTACCGGGGAGCTGTTTTTT
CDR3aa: CASSQERYSAGTGELFF

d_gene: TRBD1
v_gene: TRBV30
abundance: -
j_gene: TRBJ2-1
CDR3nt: TGTGCCTGGGGACAGGGTCCCTACAATGAGCAGTTCTTC
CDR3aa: CAWGQGPYNEQFF

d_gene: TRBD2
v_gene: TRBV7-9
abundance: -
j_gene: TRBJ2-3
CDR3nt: TGTGCCAGCAGCTTAGGCAGGAGTTCTGGCGGGAGGGTCGCAGATACGCAGTATTTT
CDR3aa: CASSLGRSSGGRVADTQYF